The 27 T cell receptor beta chains below all came from one sample that was sequenced in a study of blood T cell repertoires in COVID-19 (dated by TCRdb to 2019 to 2021). Receptor amplification or capture employed the immunoSEQ multiplex PCR assay. Imported from immuneACCESS, the table was reduced by TCRdb to in-frame sequences with V and J called. These copies leave out some clones; in studies compared against another copy, an unresolved V gene accounts for under half, and the cause of the remainder is not known. This sample gives more than 200,000 clones in total; over 70% of them show up just once. The top ten clones comprise about 8.1% of the sample. The material sequenced was peripheral blood. The receptors were gathered from a woman in her forties or fifties with acute or convalescent COVID-19.

This chain joins TRBV29-1 and TRBJ1-5; 7 bases match TRBD1. V lost 3 bases, J lost 5 bases, and 10 bases stayed unmatched. Germline V CDR1 and CDR2: SQVTM, ANQGSEA. The CDR3 has 15 amino acids. Written as DNA, the CDR3 is TGCAGCGTTGACCCCCGGGGACAGAGGGATCAGCCCCAGCATTTT. It specifies CSVDPRGQRDQPQHF.

The V gene is TRBV14, the J gene TRBJ1-5; D call uncertain. The CDR3 sequence is 13 residues long. Germline assignment: CDR1 SGHDN and CDR2 FVKESK. V was trimmed by 1 base and J by 4 bases, leaving 5 bases between them. CDR3 DNA: TGTGCCAGCAGCCAAGGCCGGAATCAGCCCCAGCATTTT. Amino acid sequence: CASSQGRNQPQHF.

The chain joins TRBV5-3 to TRBJ2-7, with 12 bases aligning to TRBD2. TRBV5-3 qualifies as an ORF whose function is uncertain. V lost 2 bases to trimming and J lost 2 bases; unmatched junction nucleotides: 2. The length of the CDR3 is 15 residues. CDR3 sequence (DNA): TGTGCCAGAAGCTTTGGACTAGCGGGACCCTACGAGCAGTACTTC. This codes for CARSFGLAGPYEQYF.

This clone was picked up a small number of times. V usage is TRBV30 and J usage is TRBJ2-2, with D hard to call. V lost 3 bases to trimming and J lost 5 bases, with 10 bases between them. CDR1 and CDR2 (germline): GTSNPN, SVGIG (reference sequence). The CDR3 length is 13 residues. CDR3 coding DNA: TGTGCCTGGAGAAGACTCGAGACCGGGGAGCTGTTTTTT. This gives the protein CAWRRLETGELFF.

The J gene is TRBJ1-1, the V gene TRBV2, with a possible D match to TRBD1 (5 bases). V was pared by 5 bases and J by 0 bases, with 10 bases between. Germline loops: CDR1 SNHLY, CDR2 FYNNEI. This CDR3 is 14 amino acids long. CDR3 coding DNA: TGTGCCAGCAGTCTCACAGGAATGAACACTGAAGCTTTCTTT. The encoded protein is CASSLTGMNTEAFF.

The J gene is TRBJ1-4, the V gene TRBV9; 8 bases are shared with TRBD1. Germline CDR1 is SGDLS and CDR2 is YYNGEE. Trimming cost V 3 bases and J 8 bases; bases outside gene matches: 9. The CDR3 consists of 15 residues. The chain's CDR3 is CASSADREAREKLFF. Here the CDR3 DNA reads TGTGCCAGCAGCGCGGACAGGGAGGCCAGGGAAAAACTGTTTTTT.

The chain couples TRBV5-1 to TRBJ2-2; the match to TRBD2 covers 7 bases. CDR3 length equals 14 residues. The V gene end was trimmed by 6 bases and the J gene end by 4 bases; junction bases not matched to a gene: 6. CDR1 and CDR2 from the germline V gene are SGHRS and YFSETQ. The CDR3 sequence is CASNEGGITGELFF. The DNA for the CDR3 is TGCGCCAGCAACGAGGGAGGGATCACCGGGGAGCTGTTTTTT.

A few counts support this clone. V is TRBV10-3 and J is TRBJ1-1; D call uncertain. V was trimmed by 10 bases and J by 1 base, leaving 13 bases between them. The CDR3 extends over 13 amino acids. The germline gives CDR1 ENHRY, CDR2 SYGVKD. In DNA form, the CDR3 reads TGTGCCACCCGGTTCCCAGGGAACACTGAAGCTTTCTTT. Amino acids: CATRFPGNTEAFF.

V and J are TRBV20-1 and TRBJ2-2, with TRBD2 matching 9 bases. The CDR3 is 17 residues long. V gave up 3 bases and J gave up 0 bases; unmatched junction bases: 8. Germline V CDR1 and CDR2: DFQATT, SNEGSKA (reference sequence). CDR3 in DNA: TGCAGTGCTAGTAAGCATCCTAGCGGGGCGAACACCGGGGAGCTGTTTTTT. It encodes CSASKHPSGANTGELFF.

V usage is TRBV7-2 and J usage is TRBJ2-1; 13 positions agree with TRBD2. Per germline, CDR1 SGHTA and CDR2 FQGNSA. This CDR3 comprises 20 residues. The ends lost 0 bases at V and 7 bases at J; junction bases unmatched: 15. The CDR3 is CASSLARKGLAGTMGNEQFF. CDR3 in DNA: TGTGCCAGCAGCTTAGCGAGGAAGGGACTAGCGGGGACGATGGGGAATGAGCAGTTCTTC.

The chain joins TRBV6-5 to TRBJ1-1, with 7 bases lining up with TRBD1. CDR1 is MNHEY, CDR2 SVGAGI, per germline. Germline trimming cut 5 bases from V and 0 bases from J; bases unmatched to any gene: 3. The CDR3 consists of 14 residues. CDR3 sequence: CASSTGQLNTEAFF. In nucleotides, the CDR3 is TGTGCCAGCAGTACGGGACAGTTGAACACTGAAGCTTTCTTT.

This chain joins TRBV18 and TRBJ2-3; D is perhaps TRBD1 (6 bases). V lost 2 bases and J lost 0, with 6 bases in between. This CDR3 comprises 14 residues. Per the germline V gene, CDR1 is KGHSH and CDR2 is LQKENI. Written as DNA, the CDR3 is TGTGCCAGCTCACCAGGACAGAGCACAGATACGCAGTATTTT. Translation: CASSPGQSTDTQYF.

The V call is TRBV6-1, the J call TRBJ2-7; weak D call: TRBD2 (6 bases). The ends were cut back, 3 bases at V and 11 bases at J, with 23 bases in the middle. The CDR3 is 15 residues long. Germline CDR1 MNHNS, CDR2 SASEGT. As DNA, the CDR3 is TGTGCCAGCAGTGATACCCCGGGACTTTCTCCGAGCAAGTACTTC. Protein product: CASSDTPGLSPSKYF.

The chain carries TRBV7-3 and TRBJ2-3; tentative D call: TRBD2 (6 bases). Trimming shortened V by 2 bases and J by 1 base, and 16 bases separated the two germline ends. The CDR3 extends over 17 amino acids. CDR1 SGHTA and CDR2 FQGTGA come from the germline V gene. The CDR3 DNA follows: TGTGCCAGCAGCTTATGCCCGGACTACCGACGCACAGATACGCAGTATTTT. Amino acid sequence: CASSLCPDYRRTDTQYF.

The rearrangement joins TRBV2 to TRBJ2-4, with a possible D match to TRBD1 (5 bases). The CDR3 sequence is 15 residues long. The V gene's germline CDR1 is SNHLY and CDR2 FYNNEI. The V gene lost 3 bases and the J gene lost 10 bases, with 19 bases spanning the gap. The DNA for the CDR3 is TGTGCCAGCAGTGAGGCGTTGGCAGGGCCGACTATTCAGTACTTC. Its protein is CASSEALAGPTIQYF.

The chain has TRBV6-5 and TRBJ2-1; 8 bases fit TRBD1. The CDR3 totals 13 residues. Germline lookup yields CDR1 MNHEY and CDR2 SVGAGI. The J segment lost 5 bases and the V segment lost 6 bases, leaving 3 bases of the junction unmatched. The CDR3 reads CASSPTGDNEQFF. Here the CDR3 DNA reads TGTGCCAGCAGCCCGACAGGGGACAATGAGCAGTTCTTC.

V usage is TRBV6-5 and J usage is TRBJ2-7, with 10 bases that match TRBD1. The CDR3 is made up of 15 amino acids. The germline CDR1 and CDR2 sequences are MNHEY and SVGAGI. V lost 0 bases to trimming and J lost 5 bases; unmatched junction nucleotides: 4. Written as DNA, the CDR3 is TGTGCCAGCAGTTACTCGAGACAGGGGGCTAACGAGCAGTACTTC. Its translation: CASSYSRQGANEQYF.

This chain links TRBV10-1 with TRBJ1-5; 8 bases line up with TRBD1. The CDR3 is 13 amino acids. CDR1 is WNHNN, CDR2 SYGVQD, per germline (reference sequence). V dropped 6 bases and J dropped 6; count of bases not matched to a gene: 4. For the CDR3, the DNA is TGCGCCAGCAGGCGACAGGGGAGTCAGCCCCAGCATTTT. Protein sequence: CASRRQGSQPQHF.

This clone appeared a few times. This chain connects TRBV5-1 to TRBJ2-3, with 8 bases identical to TRBD2. The V gene's germline CDR1 is SGHRS and CDR2 YFSETQ. The CDR3 length is 16 residues. With 2 bases clipped from V and 4 bases from J, the junction kept 9 bases outside the gene matches. The CDR3 loop is CASSFGTSGPADTQYF. DNA of the CDR3: TGCGCCAGCAGCTTCGGCACTAGCGGCCCCGCAGATACGCAGTATTTT.

The chain employs TRBV27 and TRBJ2-1; 10 positions match TRBD2. Germline assignment: CDR1 MNHEY and CDR2 SMNVEV (reference sequence). The CDR3 contains 15 residues. The V segment lost 2 bases and the J segment 9 bases; nucleotides outside the gene matches: 7. This CDR3 reads CASSLNPSGSGEQFF. Here the CDR3 DNA reads TGTGCCAGCAGTTTAAACCCTAGCGGGAGCGGTGAGCAGTTCTTC.

The chain is built from TRBV27 and TRBJ2-2; 8 bases match TRBD2. J lost 4 bases, V lost 5 bases, and 12 bases had no gene match. CDR3 length: 17 amino acids. From germline, CDR1 is MNHEY and CDR2 SMNVEV (reference sequence). CDR3 nucleotides: TGTGCCAGCAGTCCCCTGGCGGGAGGCCTCGCCACCGGGGAGCTGTTTTTT. This codes for CASSPLAGGLATGELFF.

V and J are TRBV6-6 and TRBJ1-1; D gene unclear. The germline CDR1 and CDR2 sequences are MNHNY and SVGAGI (reference sequence). Trimming stripped 8 bases from V and 8 bases from J, with 18 bases between. This CDR3 has 13 residues. CDR3 sequence: CASQLQNPGEAFF. CDR3 nucleotide sequence: TGTGCCAGCCAACTCCAGAACCCGGGGGAAGCTTTCTTT.

The V and J genes are TRBV9 and TRBJ2-6; a weak D match, TRBD1 (6 bases). The CDR3 spans 18 residues. Trimming removed 0 bases at V and 4 bases at J, with 17 bases between. Germline values: CDR1 SGDLS, CDR2 YYNGEE. The CDR3 DNA sequence: TGTGCCAGCAGCGTAGGTGACAGGCCAGGAGGAGGGGCCAACGTCCTGACTTTC. It yields the protein CASSVGDRPGGGANVLTF.

The chain carries TRBV19 and TRBJ2-1, with 7 bases fitting TRBD2. The germline V gene has CDR1 LNHDA and CDR2 SQIVND (reference sequence). CDR3 length equals 16 residues. V trimming: 3 bases; J trimming: 2 bases; junction bases outside the gene matches: 7. The CDR3 sequence is CASSIMGGITYNEQFF. CDR3 coding DNA: TGTGCCAGTAGTATTATGGGAGGGATCACCTACAATGAGCAGTTCTTC.

The chain couples TRBV9 to TRBJ2-3, with 7 bases fitting TRBD2. From germline, CDR1 is SGDLS and CDR2 YYNGEE. Trimming at V came to 0 bases and at J to 1 base, leaving 2 bases not matched to a gene. The CDR3 covers 15 residues. The CDR3 is CASSVVLAGTDTQYF. The CDR3 DNA reads TGTGCCAGCAGCGTAGTGCTAGCGGGCACAGATACGCAGTATTTT.

The gene calls are TRBV11-3 and TRBJ2-7, with TRBD2 matching over 8 bases. Germline CDR1 is SGHNT and CDR2 is YENEEA. The CDR3 is 15 residues long. V lost 3 bases to trimming and J lost 4 bases; unmatched junction nucleotides: 8. CDR3 loop: CASSFSSGKGYEQYF. In nucleotides, the CDR3 is TGTGCCAGCAGCTTTAGTAGCGGGAAAGGTTACGAGCAGTACTTC. The variable domain in full, with the rest retrieved from reference TRBV11-3 and TRBJ2-7, is EAGVVQSPRYKIIEKKQPVAFWCNPISGHNTLYWYLQNLGQGPELLIRYENEEAVDDSQLPKDRFSAERLKGVDSTLKIQPAELGDSAVYLCASSFSSGKGYEQYFGPGTRLTVT.

The gene calls are TRBV24-1 and TRBJ1-4; D is uncertain. In germline, CDR1 is KGHDR, CDR2 SFDVKD. This CDR3 is 15 amino acids long. V gave up 4 bases and J gave up 8 bases, with 16 bases separating them. The CDR3 loop reads CATSETTPAGEKLFF. The CDR3 nucleotides are TGTGCCACCAGTGAAACCACCCCGGCGGGCGAAAAACTGTTTTTT.